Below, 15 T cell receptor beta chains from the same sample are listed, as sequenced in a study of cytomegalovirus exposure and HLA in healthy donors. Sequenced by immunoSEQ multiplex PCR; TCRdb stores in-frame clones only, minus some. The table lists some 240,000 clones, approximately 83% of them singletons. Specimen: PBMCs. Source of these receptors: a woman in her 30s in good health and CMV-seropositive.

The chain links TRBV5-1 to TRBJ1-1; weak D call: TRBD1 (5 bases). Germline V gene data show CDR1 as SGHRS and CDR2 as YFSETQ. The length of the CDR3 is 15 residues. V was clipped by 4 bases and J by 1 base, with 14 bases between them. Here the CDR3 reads CASSPGGGANTEAFF. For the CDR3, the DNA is TGCGCCAGCAGCCCGGGGGGTGGGGCGAACACTGAAGCTTTCTTT.

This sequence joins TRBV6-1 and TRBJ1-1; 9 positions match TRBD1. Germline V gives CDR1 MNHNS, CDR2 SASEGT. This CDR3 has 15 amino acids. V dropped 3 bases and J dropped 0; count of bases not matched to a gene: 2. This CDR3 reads CASSDGQGMNTEAFF. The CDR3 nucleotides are TGTGCCAGCAGTGACGGACAGGGGATGAACACTGAAGCTTTCTTT.

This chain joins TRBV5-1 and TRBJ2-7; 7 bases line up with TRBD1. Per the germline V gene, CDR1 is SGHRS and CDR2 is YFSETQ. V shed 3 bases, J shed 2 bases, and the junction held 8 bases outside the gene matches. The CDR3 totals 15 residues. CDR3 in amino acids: CASSYDRVGAYEQYF. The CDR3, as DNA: TGCGCCAGCAGCTATGACAGGGTAGGGGCCTACGAGCAGTACTTC.

The CDR3 spells CASSLDYYGYTF. In DNA, the CDR3 is TGCGCCAGCAGCTTGGACTACTATGGCTACACCTTC. J is TRBJ1-2 and V is TRBV5-1; D remains unclear. Germline V lookup: CDR1 SGHRS, CDR2 YFSETQ. The V and J ends lost 0 bases and 3 bases respectively, with 3 bases between them. The CDR3 is 12 amino acids.

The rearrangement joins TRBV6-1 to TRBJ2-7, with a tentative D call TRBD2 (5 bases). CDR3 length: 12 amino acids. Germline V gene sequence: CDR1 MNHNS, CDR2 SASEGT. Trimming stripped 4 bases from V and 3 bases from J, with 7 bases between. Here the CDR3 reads CASSGRIYEQYF. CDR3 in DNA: TGTGCCAGCAGTGGGAGGATCTACGAGCAGTACTTC.

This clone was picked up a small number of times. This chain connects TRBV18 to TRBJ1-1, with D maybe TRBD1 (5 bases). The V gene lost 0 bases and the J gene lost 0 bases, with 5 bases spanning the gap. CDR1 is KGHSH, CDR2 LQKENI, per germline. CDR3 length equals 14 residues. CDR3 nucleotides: TGTGCCAGCTCACCACCGACAGTGAACACTGAAGCTTTCTTT. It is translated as CASSPPTVNTEAFF. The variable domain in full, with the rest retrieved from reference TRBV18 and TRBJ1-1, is NAGVMQNPRHLVRRRGQEARLRCSPMKGHSHVYWYRQLPEEGLKFMVYLQKENIIDESGMPKERFSAEFPKEGPSILRIQQVVRGDSAAYFCASSPPTVNTEAFFGQGTRLTVV.

CDR3 DNA sequence: TGTGCCAGCAGCTTGTATCCTAGCAACGACCCCTACGAGCAGTACTTC. It is translated as CASSLYPSNDPYEQYF. The chain carries TRBV5-4 and TRBJ2-7; D possibly corresponds to TRBD2 (5 bases). With 1 base removed from V and 2 bases from J, the gap between germline ends came to 16 bases. Per germline, CDR1 SGHNT and CDR2 YYREEE (reference sequence). The CDR3 extends over 16 amino acids.

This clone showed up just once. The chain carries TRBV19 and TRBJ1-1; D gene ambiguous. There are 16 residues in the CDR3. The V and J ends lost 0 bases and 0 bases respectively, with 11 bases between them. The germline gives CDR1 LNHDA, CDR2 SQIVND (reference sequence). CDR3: CASSIDAGQLNTEAFF. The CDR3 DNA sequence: TGTGCCAGTAGTATAGATGCAGGCCAGCTGAACACTGAAGCTTTCTTT.

CDR3 nucleotide sequence: TGTGCCATCAGTGAGCCGACAGGAGGTTGGGGAGAGACCCAGTACTTC. It specifies CAISEPTGGWGETQYF. The rearrangement joins TRBV10-3 to TRBJ2-5; D might be TRBD1 (6 bases). CDR3 length: 16 residues. Trimming took off 2 bases at V and 4 bases at J, with 17 bases between the two ends. Germline V gene sequence: CDR1 ENHRY, CDR2 SYGVKD.

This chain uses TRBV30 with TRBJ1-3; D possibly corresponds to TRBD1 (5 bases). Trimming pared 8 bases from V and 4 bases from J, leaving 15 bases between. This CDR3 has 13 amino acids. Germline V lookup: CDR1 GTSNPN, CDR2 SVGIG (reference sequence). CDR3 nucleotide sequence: TGTGCCGCCCTAAACGGGGGAGGAAACACCATATATTTT. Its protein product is CAALNGGGNTIYF.

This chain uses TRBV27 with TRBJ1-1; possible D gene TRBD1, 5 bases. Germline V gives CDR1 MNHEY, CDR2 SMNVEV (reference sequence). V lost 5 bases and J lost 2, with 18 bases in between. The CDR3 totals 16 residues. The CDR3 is CASSPQVILSNTEAFF. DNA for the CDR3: TGTGCCAGCAGTCCACAGGTAATCCTTTCAAACACTGAAGCTTTCTTT.

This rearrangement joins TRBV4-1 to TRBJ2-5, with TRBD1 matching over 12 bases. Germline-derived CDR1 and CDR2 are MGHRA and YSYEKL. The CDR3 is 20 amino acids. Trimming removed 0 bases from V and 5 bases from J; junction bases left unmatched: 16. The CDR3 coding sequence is TGCGCCAGCAGCCAAGACCTACTCACCACGGGGACAGGGGGCGGGGAGACCCAGTACTTC. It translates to CASSQDLLTTGTGGGETQYF.

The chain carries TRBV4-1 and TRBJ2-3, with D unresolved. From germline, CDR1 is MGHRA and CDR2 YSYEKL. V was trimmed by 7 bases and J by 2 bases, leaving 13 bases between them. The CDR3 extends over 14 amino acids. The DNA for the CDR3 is TGCGCCAGCAACTCTCGCCCCCACACAGATACGCAGTATTTT. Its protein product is CASNSRPHTDTQYF.

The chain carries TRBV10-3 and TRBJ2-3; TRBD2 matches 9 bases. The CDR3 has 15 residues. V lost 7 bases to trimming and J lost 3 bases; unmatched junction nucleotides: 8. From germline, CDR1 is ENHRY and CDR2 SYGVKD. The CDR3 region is CAIMGQAGGTDTQYF. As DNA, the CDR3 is TGTGCCATCATGGGTCAAGCGGGAGGAACAGATACGCAGTATTTT.

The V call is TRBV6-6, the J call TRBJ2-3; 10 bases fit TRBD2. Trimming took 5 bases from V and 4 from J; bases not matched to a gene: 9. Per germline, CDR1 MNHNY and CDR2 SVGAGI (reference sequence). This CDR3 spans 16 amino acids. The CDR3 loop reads CASSASGRGWADTQYF. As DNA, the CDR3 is TGTGCCAGCAGTGCTAGCGGGAGAGGTTGGGCAGATACGCAGTATTTT.